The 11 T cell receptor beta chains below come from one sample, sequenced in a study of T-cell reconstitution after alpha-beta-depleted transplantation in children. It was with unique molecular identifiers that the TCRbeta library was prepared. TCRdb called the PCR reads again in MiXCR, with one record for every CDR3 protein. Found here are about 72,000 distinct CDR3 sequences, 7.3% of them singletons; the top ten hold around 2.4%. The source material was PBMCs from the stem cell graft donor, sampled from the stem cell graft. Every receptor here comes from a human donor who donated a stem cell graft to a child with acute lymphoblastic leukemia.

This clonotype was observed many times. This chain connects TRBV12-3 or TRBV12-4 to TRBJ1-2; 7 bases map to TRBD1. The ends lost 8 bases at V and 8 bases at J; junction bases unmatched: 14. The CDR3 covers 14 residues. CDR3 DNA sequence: TGTGCCAGCGGCGACAGGGCCCCGAACTTAGGCTACACCTTC. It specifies CASGDRAPNLGYTF.

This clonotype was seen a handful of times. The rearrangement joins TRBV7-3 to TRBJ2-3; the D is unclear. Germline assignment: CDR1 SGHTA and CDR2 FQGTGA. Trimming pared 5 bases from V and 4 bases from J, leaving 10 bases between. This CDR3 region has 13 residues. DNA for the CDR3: TGTGCCAGCAGCCCATATATTTCAGATACGCAGTATTTT. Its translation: CASSPYISDTQYF.

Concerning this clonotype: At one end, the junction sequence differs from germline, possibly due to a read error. CDR3 region: CDSSQWDRGKYEQYF. CDR3 in DNA: TGTGACAGCAGCCAATGGGACAGGGGGAAATACGAGCAGTACTTC. This chain connects TRBV4-2 to TRBJ2-7, with TRBD1 matching 11 bases. The CDR3 runs to 15 residues. Germline-derived CDR1 and CDR2 are LGHNA and YNFKEQ.

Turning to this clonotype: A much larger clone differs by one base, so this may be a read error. CDR3 loop: CASSFGFNTEAFF. CDR3 DNA: TGTGCCAGCAGTTTTGGGTTTAACACTGAAGCTTTCTTT. The chain couples TRBV27 to TRBJ1-1; no reliable D call. V dropped 3 bases and J dropped 2 bases, with 7 bases sitting between them. CDR1 is MNHEY and CDR2 is SMNVEV in the germline V gene (reference sequence). This CDR3 region has 13 residues.

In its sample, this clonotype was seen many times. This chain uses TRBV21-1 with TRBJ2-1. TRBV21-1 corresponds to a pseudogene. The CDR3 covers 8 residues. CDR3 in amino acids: CARADRDF. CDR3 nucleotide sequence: TGTGCCAGGGCTGATCGAGACTTC.

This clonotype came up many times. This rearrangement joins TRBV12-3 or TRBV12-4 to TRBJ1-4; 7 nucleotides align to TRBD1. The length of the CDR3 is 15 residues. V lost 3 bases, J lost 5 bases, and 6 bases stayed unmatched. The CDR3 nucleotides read TGTGCCAGCAGTTTTAGACAGGGTTTAAATGAAAAACTGTTTTTT. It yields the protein CASSFRQGLNEKLFF.

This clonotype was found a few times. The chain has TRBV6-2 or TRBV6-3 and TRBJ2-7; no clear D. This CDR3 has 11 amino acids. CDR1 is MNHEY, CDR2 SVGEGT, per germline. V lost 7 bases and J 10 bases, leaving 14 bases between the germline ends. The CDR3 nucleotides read TGTGCCAGCAAGGCCTCCGGACCCCAGTACTTC. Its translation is CASKASGPQYF.

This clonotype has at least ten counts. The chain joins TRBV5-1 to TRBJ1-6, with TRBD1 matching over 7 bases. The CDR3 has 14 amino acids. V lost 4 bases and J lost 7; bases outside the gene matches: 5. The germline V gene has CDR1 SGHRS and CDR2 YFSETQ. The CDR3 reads CASSPGTDNSPLHF. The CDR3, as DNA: TGCGCCAGCAGCCCAGGGACAGACAATTCACCCCTCCACTTT.

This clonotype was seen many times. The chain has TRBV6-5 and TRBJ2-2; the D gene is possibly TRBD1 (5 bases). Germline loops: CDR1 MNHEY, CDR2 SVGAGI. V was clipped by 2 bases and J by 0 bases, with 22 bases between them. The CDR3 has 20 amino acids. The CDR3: CASSYQFRTWGASNTGELFF. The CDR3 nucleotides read TGTGCCAGCAGTTACCAATTTCGTACGTGGGGCGCATCGAACACCGGGGAGCTGTTTTTT.

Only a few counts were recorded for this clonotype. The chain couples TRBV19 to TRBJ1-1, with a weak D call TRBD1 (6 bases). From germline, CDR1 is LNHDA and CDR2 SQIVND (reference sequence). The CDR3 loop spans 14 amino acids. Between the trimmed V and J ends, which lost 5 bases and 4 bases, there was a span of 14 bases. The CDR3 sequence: CASSFRQAPTEAFF. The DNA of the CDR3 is TGTGCCAGTAGTTTTCGACAGGCTCCCACTGAAGCTTTCTTT.

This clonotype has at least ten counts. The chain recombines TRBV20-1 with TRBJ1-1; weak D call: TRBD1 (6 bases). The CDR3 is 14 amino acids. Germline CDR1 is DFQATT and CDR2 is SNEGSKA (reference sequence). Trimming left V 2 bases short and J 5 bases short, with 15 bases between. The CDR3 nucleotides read TGCAGTGCTAGACCCCAGGGGAGAGGGACTGAAGCTTTCTTT. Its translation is CSARPQGRGTEAFF.